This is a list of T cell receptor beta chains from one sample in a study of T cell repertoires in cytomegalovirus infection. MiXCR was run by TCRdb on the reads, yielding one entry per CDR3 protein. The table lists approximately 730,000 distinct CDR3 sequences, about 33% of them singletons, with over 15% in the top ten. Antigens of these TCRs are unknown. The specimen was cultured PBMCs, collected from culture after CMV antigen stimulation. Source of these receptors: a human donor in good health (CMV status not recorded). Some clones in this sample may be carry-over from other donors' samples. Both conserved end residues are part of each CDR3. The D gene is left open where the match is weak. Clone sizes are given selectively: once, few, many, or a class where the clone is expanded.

cdr3_aa: CASRLAGRYNEQFF; cdr3_nt: TGTGCCAGCAGACTAGCGGGACGATACAATGAGCAGTTCTTC; clone_size: few; d_call: TRBD2; j_call: TRBJ2-1; v_call: TRBV6-2/TRBV6-3
cdr3_aa: CASSLRSSTGGYGQPQHF; cdr3_nt: TGTGCCAGCAGCCTTCGATCGTCTACAGGGGGCTATGGTCAGCCCCAGCATTTT; clone_size: few; d_call: TRBD1; j_call: TRBJ1-5; v_call: TRBV28
cdr3_aa: CATSTWGATDTQYF; cdr3_nt: TGTGCCACCAGCACTTGGGGAGCCACAGATACGCAGTATTTT; clone_size: -; d_call: -; j_call: TRBJ2-3; v_call: TRBV15
cdr3_aa: CASSLVDNTIYF; cdr3_nt: TGTGCCAGCAGCTTAGTCGACAACACCATATATTTT; clone_size: -; d_call: -; j_call: TRBJ1-3; v_call: TRBV7-9
cdr3_aa: CASSRRGFSGRGDEQFF; cdr3_nt: TGTGCCAGCAGCCGCCGGGGTTTTAGCGGGAGAGGAGATGAGCAGTTCTTC; clone_size: many; d_call: TRBD2; j_call: TRBJ2-1; v_call: TRBV7-2
cdr3_aa: CASSFRPGETQYF; cdr3_nt: TGTGCCAGCAGCTTTAGACCTGGGGAGACCCAGTACTTC; clone_size: -; d_call: -; j_call: TRBJ2-5; v_call: TRBV11-2
cdr3_aa: CSARLDTSSGEQYF; cdr3_nt: TGCAGTGCTAGGCTAGACACGTCCAGTGGCGAGCAGTACTTC; clone_size: -; d_call: -; j_call: TRBJ2-7; v_call: TRBV20-1
cdr3_aa: CASSLGGSLLEQFF; cdr3_nt: TGTGCCAGCAGTTTAGGCGGGAGTCTCCTAGAGCAGTTCTTC; clone_size: few; d_call: TRBD2; j_call: TRBJ2-1; v_call: TRBV12-3/TRBV12-4
cdr3_aa: CASSMRQVFGANVLTF; cdr3_nt: TGTGCCAGTAGTATGAGGCAGGTCTTTGGGGCCAACGTCCTGACTTTC; clone_size: -; d_call: -; j_call: TRBJ2-6; v_call: TRBV19
cdr3_aa: CASSSRGTGFSTDTQYF; cdr3_nt: TGTGCCAGCAGCTCCCGGGGGACGGGCTTCAGCACAGATACGCAGTATTTT; clone_size: few; d_call: -; j_call: TRBJ2-3; v_call: TRBV11-2
cdr3_aa: CSAREWLAGIHNEQFF; cdr3_nt: TGCAGTGCCAGGGAGTGGCTAGCGGGGATCCACAATGAGCAGTTCTTC; clone_size: -; d_call: TRBD2; j_call: TRBJ2-1; v_call: TRBV20-1
cdr3_aa: CASSYLDTQYF; cdr3_nt: TGTGCCAGCAGTTACCTCGATACGCAGTATTTT; clone_size: many; d_call: -; j_call: TRBJ2-3; v_call: TRBV6-5
cdr3_aa: CASSTPGLVAYEQYF; cdr3_nt: TGTGCCAGCAGCACCCCGGGACTAGTGGCCTACGAGCAGTACTTC; clone_size: many; d_call: TRBD2; j_call: TRBJ2-7; v_call: TRBV7-2
cdr3_aa: CASRVTRNTGELFF; cdr3_nt: TGTGCCAGCAGGGTCACTAGGAACACCGGGGAGCTGTTTTTT; clone_size: few; d_call: -; j_call: TRBJ2-2; v_call: TRBV12-3/TRBV12-4
cdr3_aa: CASSLGVGGPKDIQYF; cdr3_nt: TGTGCCAGCAGCTTAGGCGTCGGGGGCCCTAAAGACATTCAGTACTTC; clone_size: few; d_call: -; j_call: TRBJ2-4; v_call: TRBV11-3
cdr3_aa: CASSSLGLGGYEQYF; cdr3_nt: TGTGCCAGCAGCTCCTTGGGTCTTGGGGGGTACGAGCAGTACTTC; clone_size: many; d_call: -; j_call: TRBJ2-7; v_call: TRBV7-2
cdr3_aa: CASSFGTAISNQPQHF; cdr3_nt: TGTGCCAGCAGCTTTGGGACAGCTATAAGCAATCAGCCCCAGCATTTT; clone_size: few; d_call: TRBD1; j_call: TRBJ1-5; v_call: TRBV7-2
cdr3_aa: CASTPPDGVVNPGNQPQHF; cdr3_nt: TGTGCCAGCACCCCGCCCGACGGGGTGGTAAATCCGGGCAATCAGCCCCAGCATTTT; clone_size: -; d_call: -; j_call: TRBJ1-5; v_call: TRBV6-8
cdr3_aa: CASSLGTTTGELFF; cdr3_nt: TGTGCCAGCAGCTTAGGGACTACCACCGGGGAGCTGTTTTTT; clone_size: -; d_call: -; j_call: TRBJ2-2; v_call: TRBV7-9
cdr3_aa: CASSLLAGGRFDEQFF; cdr3_nt: TGTGCCAGCAGCCTTCTAGCGGGGGGTAGGTTCGATGAGCAGTTCTTC; clone_size: -; d_call: TRBD2; j_call: TRBJ2-1; v_call: TRBV7-2
cdr3_aa: CASSLGGAGGKFF; cdr3_nt: TGTGCCAGCAGCTTAGGGGGAGCGGGGGGGAAGTTCTTC; clone_size: few; d_call: TRBD2; j_call: TRBJ2-1; v_call: TRBV7-6
cdr3_aa: CASSPGMGKGYEQYF; cdr3_nt: TGTGCCAGCAGCCCGGGGATGGGGAAAGGTTATGAGCAGTACTTC; clone_size: -; d_call: -; j_call: TRBJ2-7; v_call: TRBV7-7
cdr3_aa: CSSSQIGVNEQFF; cdr3_nt: TGCTCCAGCAGCCAAATCGGGGTGAATGAGCAGTTCTTC; clone_size: -; d_call: -; j_call: TRBJ2-1; v_call: TRBV4-3
cdr3_aa: CASSQGGSRQPQHF; cdr3_nt: TGTGCCAGCAGCCAGGGGGGGAGTAGGCAGCCCCAGCATTTT; clone_size: -; d_call: TRBD1; j_call: TRBJ1-5; v_call: TRBV28
cdr3_aa: CASRNRELSNQPQHF; cdr3_nt: TGTGCCAGCAGAAACAGGGAACTCAGCAATCAGCCCCAGCATTTT; clone_size: few; d_call: -; j_call: TRBJ1-5; v_call: TRBV6-1
cdr3_aa: CSARDAFWRQAGHQPQHF; cdr3_nt: TGCAGTGCTAGAGATGCCTTCTGGAGACAGGCCGGTCATCAGCCCCAGCATTTT; clone_size: -; d_call: -; j_call: TRBJ1-5; v_call: TRBV20-1